The source of this T cell receptor (beta chain) is a study of shared clonotypes between healthy human individuals (dated by TCRdb to 2020 to 2022). About the full investigation: The cohort included a few men and two women between 18 and 49 years of age. Different laboratories and diverse techniques were used to prepare libraries and sequence TCR repertoires, to increase sequencing depth and limit assay-specific biases. The study deeply sequenced blood TCR repertoires of five healthy adults to estimate repertoire size and the extent of clonotype sharing between individuals. Each donor's leukapheresis produced roughly between about 0.9 and 9.5 billion PBMCs. For each donor, CD4 naive and CD4 memory were each given three plates, CD8 naive was given two plates, and CD8 memory was given one plate. What the study reported, not specific to this receptor: Even with the large sequencing depth, rarefaction of the sorted-subset datasets indicated that sequencing was incomplete. Because the study included a small number of donors, the genetic and exposure-history diversity represented was limited. Sharing across a few donors was observed for around 5% of naive CD4, under 4% of naive CD8, about 2.5% of memory CD4, and over 0.3% of memory CD8 clonotypes. Clonotypes shared by all four sorted-subset donors showed higher generation probabilities than non-shared clonotypes. Naive subsets generally had larger estimated clonotype richness than memory subsets did. Sampling was restricted to blood, and TCR repertoires in tissues likely differ from the TCR repertoires found in blood. Pairwise subsampling led to the expectation that sequencing depth would affect the degree of clonotype sharing among donors.

In the germline V gene, CDR1 corresponds to MDHEN and CDR2 to SYDVKM. CDR3 length: 13 amino acids, cysteine to phenylalanine. Only the CDR3 region is kept as DNA, spanning 39 bases read in frame from base 1. The V and J ends are trimmed by 6 bases and 10 bases, leaving 16 bases between them. With regard to this clone: The clone's antigen remains unknown. The input lacks base qualities; no much larger clone sits a single base away.

Using the deep immunoSEQ assay, multiplex PCR amplified TCR CDR3 regions from genomic DNA. Genomic DNA extracted from each cell subset was distributed evenly over all wells of several immunoSEQ 96-well plates, and each plate served as one replicate. For sorted subsets, roughly 190 ng of genomic DNA, equivalent to about 30,000 T cell genomes, went into each replicate PCR. Purified libraries were measured with a Qubit 3.0 fluorometer, size-checked on a Bioanalyzer 2100, and measured again with the KAPA Library Quantification kit. A separate single-read 150-cycle Illumina NextSeq 550 flow cell was used to sequence each immunoSEQ 96-well plate. The source study handled its data this way. Because only junctional sequences without quality scores were contained in the immunoSEQ output, filtering matching that applied to full-length reads could not be performed. Sequences were annotated with PyIR, a Python wrapper for IgBLAST v1.9, using IMGT germline references to assign V/J genes and CDR3. Reads were filtered out if the reads had weak V/J assignments (E-value above 1e-6), no CDR3, stop codons, out-of-frame junctions, or ambiguous translated residues. V3J clonotypes were defined by identical inferred V gene, J gene, and CDR3 amino acid sequence. To compute the percentage overlap between repertoires, the number of shared unique clonotypes was divided by the size of the smaller repertoire. Richness of each repertoire was evaluated using RTK rarefaction, the Chao1 estimator, and Recon v2.1 estimates of unobserved clonotypes. Generation probabilities for all TCRbeta clonotypes obtained by the gDNA method from a handful of donors were computed using OLGA. TCRdb holds this immuneACCESS table with in-frame rearrangements only. Some clones are missing; in checked studies, unresolved V genes explain under half, and the rest has no known cause. D and trimming were read from the DNA, whereas the V and J calls and clone size are those reported in that table. This sample has roughly 640,000 clones in its table, and almost 97% of those were observed once. The ten biggest clones cover 0.045% to 0.07% of the sample.

The donors were healthy, HIV-negative adults who had no recently reported acute infections or vaccinations. Every donor was a Caucasian adult living in Nashville, Tennessee, USA. CD4+ T cells were enriched through magnetic negative selection, after which naive cells were positively selected on CD45RA and the remaining negative fraction served as the memory subset. Blood was obtained by leukapheresis, after which PBMCs were separated by Ficoll-Histopaque density gradient centrifugation and cryopreserved in liquid nitrogen vapor phase. Purity and quantity of every magnetically sorted T cell population were checked by analytical flow cytometry. From each sorted fraction, genomic DNA was isolated and quantified by UV absorbance on a Nanodrop 2000c.

The chain is assembled from TRBV28 and TRBJ2-1, and possibly TRBD1, on 6 matching bases. The specimen was naive CD4+ T cells sorted from blood. Taken with the paper, the label for cell subset or site translates to: CD45RA+ positively selected. The clonotype was recovered from a woman in her 30s in good health. The sequenced DNA: TGTGCCAGCAGATCTTCAGGGGTTTGGGAGCAGTTCTTC. This yields the protein CASRSSGVWEQFF.